This record concerns one TCR beta chain sequence. Its antigen is undetermined. From germline, CDR1 is MNHEY and CDR2 SVGAGI. The CDR3 runs 14 residues. Trimming cost V 6 bases and J 4 bases, with 15 bases left between them. Participants had chemo-refractory metastatic non-small-cell lung cancer and were treated with focal radiation plus ipilimumab CTLA-4 blockade. This record comes from a study of radiotherapy plus CTLA-4 blockade in lung cancer. In the study overall: Patients showed objective responses in about 20% of cases, and disease control was achieved by 25% to 35%.

Assay: immunoSEQ multiplex PCR; the TCRdb copy retains only in-frame clones and omits some. The sample has about 56,000 clones, 65% to 80% seen once; the top ten hold around a sixth. General study results and limits: An expansion of tumor-derived TCR clones occurred in blood after radiotherapy plus ipilimumab. Reports identified early blood T cell clone dynamics, with interferon-beta, as the best response predictor.

The sequence derives from a human donor with non-small cell lung cancer who had a complete response to radiotherapy plus ipilimumab. Specimen: peripheral blood, collected from a patient treated with radiotherapy plus ipilimumab. The V call is TRBV6-5, the J call TRBJ2-5, with D possibly TRBD2 on 5 matching bases. The DNA of the CDR3 is TGTGCCAGCAGACCTGGGAAGGGAGCAGAGACCCAGTACTTC. It codes for CASRPGKGAETQYF.